This T cell receptor beta chain was documented in a study of T-cell reconstitution after alpha-beta-depleted transplantation in children. Germline loops: CDR1 LNHNV, CDR2 YYDKDF (reference sequence). Trimming stripped 1 base from V and 7 bases from J, with 7 bases between. The CDR3 sequence is 13 residues long. Researchers prepared the TCRbeta library using unique molecular identifiers, the study reports. TCRdb called the PCR reads again in MiXCR, with one record for every CDR3 protein. The data contain about 900,000 distinct CDR3 sequences, about 31% of them singletons. Study conclusions and caveats: Some patients' high day-60 TCRbeta diversity was traced to surviving recipient T cells and thymic progenitors.

This clonotype was picked up a small number of times. Its specificity is unknown. This chain connects TRBV15 to TRBJ1-4; no reliable D call. The receptor was derived from a boy younger than two who had a stem cell transplant for SCID, so the T cells may come from the graft donor. The sequences come from PBMCs, mostly from graft donor cells, collected 360 days after TCRalphabeta/CD19-depleted stem cell transplant. CDR3 amino acids: CATSRGGSEKLFF. The DNA for the CDR3 is TGTGCCACCAGCAGAGGGGGTAGTGAAAAACTGTTTTTT.